This T cell receptor beta chain is drawn from a study of shared clonotypes between healthy human individuals (dated by TCRdb to the early 2020s). For context, the study as a whole: The cohort comprised two women and a few men aged 18 to 49 years. For each donor, three plates each were used for CD4 naive and CD4 memory, two plates were used for CD8 naive, and one plate was used for CD8 memory. Blood TCR repertoires of five healthy adults were deeply sequenced to estimate repertoire size and the extent of clonotype sharing between individuals. To increase sequencing depth and limit assay-specific biases, different laboratories used diverse techniques to prepare libraries and sequence TCR repertoires. Leukapheresis yielded between about 0.9 and 9.5 billion PBMCs per donor.

The paper's findings and limits, for the study overall: Larger estimated clonotype richness was generally found for naive subsets than for memory subsets. Higher generation probabilities were observed for clonotypes shared by all four sorted-subset donors than for non-shared clonotypes. Even with the large sequencing depth, rarefaction of the sorted-subset datasets indicated that sequencing was incomplete. Because the study included only a small number of donors, the genetic and exposure-history diversity represented was limited. Across a handful of donors, roughly 5% of naive CD4, roughly 3.8% of naive CD8, approximately 2.5% of memory CD4, and approximately 0.4% of memory CD8 clonotypes were shared. Pairwise subsampling indicated that sequencing depth was expected to affect the degree of clonotype sharing among donors. Sampling was restricted to blood, and TCR repertoires in tissue are likely to differ from TCR repertoires in blood.

The donors were healthy, HIV-negative adults who had no recently reported acute infections or vaccinations. Only Caucasian adults living in Nashville, Tennessee, USA were represented among the donors. CD4+ T cells were enriched by magnetic negative selection, after which naive cells were positively selected on CD45RA and the negative fraction was taken as the memory subset. Blood was collected by leukapheresis, and PBMCs were isolated by Ficoll-Histopaque density gradient centrifugation and then cryopreserved in liquid nitrogen vapor phase. Purity and quantity of every magnetically sorted T cell population were checked by analytical flow cytometry. Genomic DNA was isolated from each sorted fraction and quantified by UV absorbance on a Nanodrop 2000c. The germline V gene (reference sequence) provides CDR1 SEHNR and CDR2 FQNEAQ. The CDR3, from cysteine to phenylalanine, totals 13 residues. The only DNA kept is the CDR3, 39 bases in frame from the first base. Relative to germline, V is 0 bases shorter and J is 6 bases shorter, with 8 bases between their ends.

This clone was observed a few times. Its antigen is not yet known. The record has no base qualities; no much larger clone is one base away. Using the deep immunoSEQ assay, multiplex PCR amplified TCR CDR3 regions from genomic DNA. Genomic DNA extracted from each cell subset was distributed evenly over all wells of several immunoSEQ 96-well plates, and each plate served as one replicate. For sorted subsets, about 200 ng genomic DNA, equal to about 30,000 T cell genomes, was loaded into each replicate PCR. The purified libraries were quantified using a Qubit 3.0 fluorometer, sized with a Bioanalyzer 2100, and then quantified again using the KAPA Library Quantification kit. Every immunoSEQ 96-well plate was sequenced on a separate single-read 150-cycle Illumina NextSeq 550 flow cell. The study's own analysis went as follows. Because only junctional sequences without quality scores were contained in the immunoSEQ output, filtering matching that applied to full-length reads could not be performed. To assign V/J genes and CDR3, sequences were annotated using PyIR, a Python wrapper for IgBLAST v1.9, with IMGT germline references. Reads were removed for weak V/J assignments (E-value above 1e-6), missing CDR3, stop codons, out-of-frame junctions, or ambiguous translated residues. V3J clonotypes were defined as sequences sharing an identical inferred V gene, J gene, and CDR3 amino acid sequence. Percentage overlap between repertoires was calculated by dividing the number of shared unique clonotypes by the size of the smaller repertoire. Three approaches were used to assess repertoire richness: RTK rarefaction, the Chao1 estimator, and Recon v2.1 estimates of unobserved clonotypes. OLGA was used to compute generation probabilities for all TCRbeta clonotypes that the gDNA method yielded from a handful of donors. Not all clones reach the TCRdb copy of this immuneACCESS table, which keeps in-frame sequences only. Checked studies attribute under half of the gap to unresolved V genes and leave the rest unexplained. The V and J calls and the clone size are those of that table, but D and trimming were determined from the DNA. The sample table shows some 2,000,000 clones, and 90% to 95% are seen once. The ten largest clones add up to more than 0.1% of the sample.

The sequenced sample was naive CD4+ T cells sorted from blood. The cell subset or site label, as the study defines it: CD45RA+ positively selected. The chain is assembled from TRBV7-9 and TRBJ1-2, with the D gene too uncertain to name. This TCR was recovered from a man between 18 and 29 years old in good health. In nucleotide form, the sequence is TGTGCCAGCAGCTTAGCTTTTAGGGATGGCTACACCTTC. Its protein reads: CASSLAFRDGYTF.